This T cell receptor (beta chain) was recorded in a study of blood T cells in healthy people across ages. Turning to the study itself: Roughly one uniquely barcoded beta molecule per two T cells was captured.

Primed by a sample-barcoded 5' primer and a J-beta primer mix, a second PCR proceeded for about 7 to 11 cycles. TCRdb ran MiXCR on the 5' RACE reads and lists one entry per CDR3 protein. This sample carries about 1,800,000 distinct CDR3 sequences, roughly 27% of them seen once, and the ten largest clones take less than 9.5%. CDR1 and CDR2 (germline): WSHSY, SAAADI. This CDR3 has 17 amino acids. V dropped 1 base and J dropped 0 bases, with 14 bases sitting between them. Sequenced: blood. The clonotype comes from a woman in her 30s in good health. This sequence joins TRBV10-2 and TRBJ2-3; perhaps D is TRBD1 or TRBD2 (5 bases each). Here the CDR3 reads CASSEFDGGFSTDTQYF. CDR3 in DNA: TGCGCCAGCAGTGAGTTCGATGGGGGATTTAGCACAGATACGCAGTATTTT.